This TCR beta chain was recovered during a study of blood T cell repertoires in COVID-19 (TCRdb year 2020). Background for the entire study: The collaborator samples originated in the United States, Italy and Spain and spanned the acute and convalescent phases of COVID-19. The prospective study material was composed of cDNA or gDNA derived from T cells, B-cell-depleted T cells, or PBMCs. Subjects who had been exposed to COVID-19, were actively infected with it, or had recovered from it provided the deeply sampled blood TCRbeta repertoires that made up the dataset. The repertoires were made available in a free public database intended to serve as a resource for research on the immune response to SARS-CoV-2. The samples were drawn from two sources: the first 160 participants of the ongoing ImmuneRACE study, and 950 to 1,500 subjects contributed by 6 global collaborators. Nearly every sample came with metadata listing a de-identified subject ID, COVID-19 status, age in years and sex. Where HLA class I and class II types were available, the types were taken from metadata supplied by the sample provider, not from assay-based typing. Study-wide conclusions, independent of this receptor: Clinical and demographic metadata were provided uncurated, with the amount varying by source and participant.

V and J are truncated by 2 bases and 2 bases respectively, leaving an intervening sequence of 12 bases. Including cysteine and phenylalanine, the CDR3 has 15 amino acids. Only CDR3 DNA is held: 45 bases, read in frame from base 1. According to the germline V gene, CDR1 reads MNHEY and CDR2 reads SVGAGI. Collaborating institutions collected whole blood in K2EDTA tubes following their own protocols. For TCRbeta analysis, collaborator samples were shipped as frozen whole blood, as isolated PBMCs, or as DNA extracted from either sample type. Worth noting for this clone: No cognate antigen has been identified for it. Qualities for individual bases were not recorded, and no much larger clone is one base off.

The immunoSEQ Assay, a bias-controlled multiplex PCR, was used to amplify TCRbeta CDR3 regions from genomic DNA. The study's own analysis went as follows. The number of nucleated cells in each sample was estimated from the amplification of reference gene primers within the assay. To quantify the absolute abundance of each unique TCRbeta CDR3 rearrangement, sequence reads were collapsed and filtered. For each sample, productive Simpson clonality was calculated by taking the square root of Simpson's diversity index across productive rearrangements. Entries here come from immuneACCESS through TCRdb and include only in-frame sequences with V and J called. Some clones fail to appear in such tables; in the studies checked, an unresolved V gene covers under half of the shortfall, and the cause of the remainder is unknown. D and trimming were read from the DNA, whereas the V and J calls and clone size are those reported in that table. Across this sample there are 150,000 to 200,000 clones, with 85% to 90% seen only once. About 3.9% of the sample is in the top ten clones.

Sequencing used peripheral blood. Here the chain combines TRBV6-5 and TRBJ1-1; the D gene is possibly TRBD1, with 6 bases matching. This TCR was recovered from a woman aged 70 to 79 with acute or convalescent COVID-19. The DNA sequence is as follows: TGTGCCAGCAGTTACACAGGGTGGGCTAACACTGAAGCTTTCTTT. Translated, this gives CASSYTGWANTEAFF.